The 20 T cell receptor beta chains listed next were all sequenced from one sample in a study of metastatic and nonmetastatic thyroid tumors. No treatment had been given to any patient before thyroid surgery. TCRdb reprocessed the PCR reads using MiXCR. Here the sample spans around 13,000 clones, more than 20% being singletons. Sequencing was carried out using blood. These receptors were taken from a male donor with papillary thyroid cancer or a benign thyroid nodule (not recorded which). Some clones in this sample may be carry-over from other donors' samples.

The table lists this clone with many counts. The identical CDR3 is also encoded by other nucleotide sequences in the sample. The chain recombines TRBV19 with TRBJ2-1; D unclear. CDR1 is LNHDA, CDR2 SQIVND, per germline (reference sequence). Trimming left V 8 bases short and J 5 bases short, with 13 bases between. The CDR3 consists of 13 residues. CDR3 coding DNA: TGTGCCAGTCCCCCTACCCCCCACAATGAGCAGTTCTTC. Protein product: CASPPTPHNEQFF.

The gene calls are TRBV6-4 and TRBJ2-3; 12 positions match TRBD2. V shed 4 bases, J shed 3 bases, and the junction held 2 bases outside the gene matches. The CDR3 has 15 amino acids. Germline V gives CDR1 MRHNA, CDR2 SNTAGT. The CDR3 DNA sequence: TGTGCCAGCAGTGTGACTAGCGGGAGTACAGATACGCAGTATTTT. Protein: CASSVTSGSTDTQYF.

V is TRBV11-2 and J is TRBJ1-6, with no clear D. CDR3 length: 14 residues. CDR1 is SGHAT, CDR2 FQNNGV, per germline. Trimming took off 1 base at V and 6 bases at J, with 7 bases between the two ends. This CDR3 is CASSLVALNSPLHF. For the CDR3, the DNA is TGTGCCAGCAGCTTAGTAGCCCTTAATTCACCCCTCCACTTT.

The rearrangement joins TRBV11-1 to TRBJ2-3, with 8 bases fitting TRBD2. This CDR3 spans 15 amino acids. Germline V gives CDR1 SGHAT, CDR2 FQDESV (reference sequence). After removal of 5 bases from V and 0 bases from J, the junction contained 4 bases not matched to a gene. This CDR3 is CASSLSGGSTDTQYF. DNA of the CDR3: TGTGCCAGCAGCCTAAGCGGGGGTAGCACAGATACGCAGTATTTT.

This clone was seen a handful of times. This chain connects TRBV6-1 to TRBJ1-3, with TRBD1 identical over 10 bases. Trimming took 10 bases from V and 8 from J; bases not matched to a gene: 8. Germline-derived CDR1 and CDR2 are MNHNS and SASEGT. CDR3 length: 13 amino acids. The CDR3 DNA reads as TGTGCCATCCTGGACAGGGGGGGATACACCATATATTTT. Translation: CAILDRGGYTIYF.

This clone was observed a handful of times. The V call is TRBV28, the J call TRBJ2-7, with D perhaps matching TRBD1 or TRBD2 (6 bases each). The CDR3 consists of 16 residues. The germline V gene encodes CDR1 MDHEN and CDR2 SYDVKM. V lost 7 bases and J 2 bases, leaving 21 bases between the germline ends. The CDR3 loop is CASITGVGGSTYEQYF. The CDR3 DNA follows: TGTGCCAGCATCACGGGAGTGGGGGGCAGCACCTACGAGCAGTACTTC.

This clone showed up just a few times. The V call is TRBV6-1, the J call TRBJ2-7; 7 nucleotides line up with TRBD1. The germline V gene encodes CDR1 MNHNS and CDR2 SASEGT. The CDR3 runs to 14 residues. V lost 3 bases to trimming and J lost 4 bases; unmatched junction nucleotides: 6. The CDR3 region is CASSEHRGWYEQYF. Here the CDR3 DNA reads TGTGCCAGCAGTGAGCACAGGGGCTGGTACGAGCAGTACTTC.

The chain recombines TRBV6-2 or TRBV6-3 with TRBJ2-3; D might be TRBD1 (5 bases). V lost 8 bases, J lost 5 bases, and 20 bases lay in between. The germline CDR1 and CDR2 sequences are MNHEY and SVGEGT. The CDR3 is 15 amino acids. CDR3 residues: CASRLERGTKDTQYF. The CDR3 nucleotides are TGTGCCAGCCGACTGGAAAGGGGAACAAAAGATACGCAGTATTTT.

This clone rates as medium-sized. The rearrangement links TRBV2 to TRBJ2-1, with TRBD2 matching over 7 bases. The germline CDR1 and CDR2 sequences are SNHLY and FYNNEI. With 7 bases clipped from V and 10 bases from J, the junction kept 16 bases outside the gene matches. The CDR3 totals 15 residues. The CDR3, as DNA: TGTGCCAGCACCGCCCTAGCGGCCCTCATCGTGGAGCAGTTCTTC. It yields the protein CASTALAALIVEQFF. Variable domain in full (rest from reference TRBV2 and TRBJ2-1): EPEVTQTPSHQVTQMGQEVILRCVPISNHLYFYWYRQILGQKVEFLVSFYNNEISEKSEIFDDQFSVERPDGSNFTLKIRSTKLEDSAMYFCASTALAALIVEQFFGPGTRLTVL.

This clone was detected a few times. The J gene is TRBJ2-7, the V gene TRBV28, with 13 bases matching TRBD2. The germline gives CDR1 MDHEN, CDR2 SYDVKM. The V and J ends lost 6 bases and 0 bases, in that order; junction bases with no gene match: 11. This CDR3 contains 18 residues. In nucleotides, the CDR3 is TGTGCCAGCAGCACGGGACTAGCGGGACTCCAGAGCTCCTACGAGCAGTACTTC. The encoded protein is CASSTGLAGLQSSYEQYF. The full variable domain, completed using reference TRBV28 and TRBJ2-7, is DVKVTQSSRYLVKRTGEKVFLECVQDMDHENMFWYRQDPGLGLRLIYFSYDVKMKEKGDIPEGYSVSREKKERFSLILESASTNQTSMYLCASSTGLAGLQSSYEQYFGPGTRLTVT.

The V call is TRBV28, the J call TRBJ2-1; TRBD2 matches 11 bases. V gave up 5 bases and J gave up 5 bases; unmatched junction bases: 5. CDR1 and CDR2 (germline): MDHEN, SYDVKM. The CDR3 is 15 residues long. The CDR3 sequence is CASSEGLAGHNEQFF. CDR3 DNA sequence: TGTGCCAGCAGTGAAGGACTAGCGGGCCACAATGAGCAGTTCTTC.

V is TRBV7-8 and J is TRBJ2-2, with a possible D match to TRBD1 (6 bases). The CDR3 extends over 15 amino acids. Per germline, CDR1 SGHVS and CDR2 FQNEAQ. V lost 2 bases, J lost 7 bases, and 14 bases lay in between. The CDR3, as DNA: TGTGCCAGCAGCTTACTACGAACAGGGTACGGGGAGCTGTTTTTT. The encoded protein is CASSLLRTGYGELFF.

This clone was counted only a few times. The rearrangement uses TRBV12-3 or TRBV12-4 and TRBJ2-3; D gene unclear. V was pared by 5 bases and J by 6 bases, with 21 bases between. CDR3 length: 16 residues. CDR3 bases: TGTGCCAGCAGTCCCGTTAACGACTTTTTTACCGATACGCAGTATTTT. Amino acid sequence: CASSPVNDFFTDTQYF.

A few counts support this clone. This rearrangement joins TRBV6-1 to TRBJ2-2; D is perhaps TRBD2 (6 bases). Germline V gives CDR1 MNHNS, CDR2 SASEGT. CDR3 length equals 16 residues. V lost 4 bases, J lost 3 bases, and 15 bases lay in between. CDR3 in DNA: TGTGCCAGCAGTGGACCGGGACTGGGGGACACCGGGGAGCTGTTTTTT. Protein: CASSGPGLGDTGELFF.

As concerns this clone: Possible read error: a much larger clone is one base away. The V and J genes are TRBV5-6 and TRBJ2-7; weak D call: TRBD1 (6 bases). The CDR3 length is 14 residues. Per the germline V gene, CDR1 is SGHDT and CDR2 is YYEEEE. V lost 4 bases and J lost 5, with 16 bases in between. Here the CDR3 DNA reads TGTGCCAGCAGCCATGACAGGTCTTTCCACGAGCAGTACTTC. Its protein is CASSHDRSFHEQYF.

The sample holds a few counts of this clone. This rearrangement joins TRBV6-4 to TRBJ2-7; 7 bases agree with TRBD2. Germline loops: CDR1 MRHNA, CDR2 SNTAGT. This CDR3 is built from 17 residues. Germline trimming cut 8 bases from V and 5 bases from J; bases unmatched to any gene: 21. The CDR3 protein is CASQGTSLGGSSDEQYF. The CDR3 DNA reads as TGTGCCAGCCAGGGCACATCCTTGGGCGGGAGTAGCGACGAGCAGTACTTC.

J is TRBJ2-1 and V is TRBV6-4; tentative D call: TRBD2 (5 bases). Germline V lookup: CDR1 MRHNA, CDR2 SNTAGT. The CDR3 has 13 amino acids. The ends were cut back, 4 bases at V and 8 bases at J, with 12 bases in the middle. CDR3: CASSASLGDEQFF. The CDR3 DNA sequence: TGTGCCAGCAGTGCCTCGTTGGGAGATGAGCAGTTCTTC.

This clone was observed many times. This rearrangement joins TRBV30 to TRBJ2-2; no definite D call. CDR3 length: 12 residues. Deletions cut 3 bases from V and 1 base from J, with 3 bases between. Per the germline V gene, CDR1 is GTSNPN and CDR2 is SVGIG (reference sequence). The DNA of the CDR3 is TGTGCCTGGAGGGGGAACACCGGGGAGCTGTTTTTT. Protein product: CAWRGNTGELFF.

The chain is built from TRBV9 and TRBJ1-4, with a possible D match to TRBD1 (6 bases). Trimming left V 5 bases short and J 8 bases short, with 16 bases between. Germline V gives CDR1 SGDLS, CDR2 YYNGEE. The CDR3 sequence is 14 residues long. CDR3 sequence (DNA): TGTGCCAGCAGTTTTCCGGGGGCAGGGGAAAAACTGTTTTTT. As protein: CASSFPGAGEKLFF.

In its sample, this clone was seen many times. This chain links TRBV5-1 with TRBJ2-7; TRBD2 matches 9 bases. This CDR3 has 15 residues. J gave up 2 bases and V 0 bases, and 3 bases lay outside the gene matches. The germline V gene encodes CDR1 SGHRS and CDR2 YFSETQ. CDR3 sequence reads: CASSLGLAVAYEQYF. Here the CDR3 DNA reads TGCGCCAGCAGCTTGGGACTAGCGGTTGCCTACGAGCAGTACTTC.